This T cell receptor (beta chain) was recovered during a study of cytomegalovirus exposure and HLA in healthy donors. Study as a whole: Unique TCR beta sequences numbering some 120 million came from about 179 million T cells in an earlier analysis. From HLA-typed donors, an early data release held roughly 80 million unique TCRs.

In germline, CDR1 is SEHNR, CDR2 FQNEAQ (reference sequence). V lost 5 bases to trimming and J lost 7 bases; unmatched junction nucleotides: 10. The CDR3 length is 16 residues. Remarks on this clone: The antigen is not known.

Likely unrecorded immune exposures existed in these nominally healthy donors. Study findings and constraints: Common viral pathogens (according to a later analysis) appeared linked to several of the most significant clusters.

Both 60 Vbeta primers and 13 Jbeta primers went into the PCR. Libraries were prepared by immunoSEQ multiplex PCR; TCRdb keeps only in-frame clonotypes and omits some of them. The table has 95,000 to 110,000 clones, over 75% seen once. Sequencing used PBMCs. This TCR was sampled from a male donor in good health and CMV-seronegative. This rearrangement joins TRBV7-9 to TRBJ2-1; 11 bases align to TRBD2. The CDR3 protein is CASSPISGRGRNEQFF. Written as DNA, the CDR3 is TGTGCCAGCAGCCCAATTAGCGGGAGGGGAAGGAATGAGCAGTTCTTC.